This TCR beta chain was captured by sequencing in a study of cytomegalovirus exposure and HLA in healthy donors. Study-level findings and limits: A further, later analysis showed that HLA-associated TCR beta chains (compared with equally common others) were more clonally expanded. A prior analysis recorded that most TCR beta V segments were productive about 87% or about 30% of the time. Later work found most CMV-associated TCR beta chains apparently HLA-restricted.

V was clipped by 2 bases and J by 2 bases; unmatched bases: 3. Germline CDR1 is MNHEY and CDR2 is SMNVEV (reference sequence). CDR3 length: 15 residues. 13 Jbeta primers and 60 Vbeta primers were used for the PCR. Clones were read by immunoSEQ multiplex PCR, and TCRdb kept only the in-frame ones, dropping some. The table lists 160,000 or so clones, approximately 80% of them singletons. As to this clone: Its antigen is not identified.

Specimen: PBMCs. The TCR comes from a young man in good health and CMV-seropositive. The chain links TRBV27 to TRBJ2-5, with 9 bases matching TRBD2. The CDR3, as DNA: TGTGCCAGCAGTTTACTTAGCGGGGGTCAAGAGACCCAGTACTTC. Amino acids: CASSLLSGGQETQYF.